This note documents a single T cell receptor beta chain sequence. All enrollees were about 18 to 90 years old and from around 25 US areas. This record belongs to a study of blood T cell repertoires in COVID-19. Overall study: Sites in the United States, Italy and Spain provided acute and convalescent COVID-19 samples.

Clones were read by immunoSEQ multiplex PCR, and TCRdb kept only the in-frame ones, dropping some. The profile shows 200,000 to 250,000 clones, around 91% of them singletons. The material sequenced was PBMCs or T cells enriched from blood (not recorded which). The sequence came from a man aged 30 to 45 who had been exposed to COVID-19.

CDR3 DNA: TGTGCCAGCAGCTTTGGACAAGCCTACGAGCAGTACTTC. It codes for CASSFGQAYEQYF. The chain is built from TRBV11-1 and TRBJ2-7, with D possibly TRBD1 on 5 matching bases. This CDR3 is 13 amino acids long. With 3 bases removed from V and 2 bases from J, the gap between germline ends came to 8 bases. Germline V gene sequence: CDR1 SGHAT, CDR2 FQDESV (reference sequence).